Below are 30 T cell receptor beta chains sequenced from a single sample in a study of cytomegalovirus exposure and HLA in healthy donors. The PCR was carried out with 60 Vbeta primers and 13 Jbeta primers. Profiling relied on immunoSEQ multiplex PCR, and the TCRdb table lists in-frame clones only, not all of them. Counted here are fewer than 85,000 clones, 65% to 80% occurring once; the ten biggest clones make up 11%. The sequenced sample was PBMCs. The receptor set was obtained from a woman in her forties in good health and CMV-seropositive.

The CDR3 loop is CASSLSAGRGTEAFF. CDR3 nucleotide sequence: TGTGCCAGCAGCTTATCGGCTGGCAGGGGAACTGAAGCTTTCTTT. V gene TRBV7-9 combines with J gene TRBJ1-1, with a tentative D call TRBD1 (6 bases). The CDR3 has 15 amino acids. The germline V gene has CDR1 SEHNR and CDR2 FQNEAQ (reference sequence). V shed 2 bases and J shed 5 bases, with 15 bases lying between them.

This chain joins TRBV2 and TRBJ1-4, with D tentatively TRBD1 (5 bases). Germline V gene lookup returns CDR1 SNHLY and CDR2 FYNNEI. The CDR3 sequence is 15 residues long. The V end was cut by 4 bases, the J end by 0 bases, with 9 bases between. This CDR3 is CASSGQGATNEKLFF. CDR3 bases: TGTGCCAGCAGTGGCCAGGGCGCAACTAATGAAAAACTGTTTTTT.

This chain connects TRBV2 to TRBJ2-7; 7 bases line up with TRBD1. V lost 6 bases to trimming and J lost 12 bases; unmatched junction nucleotides: 20. This CDR3 spans 15 amino acids. CDR1 is SNHLY, CDR2 FYNNEI, per germline. The CDR3 loop reads CASRPGSGQNLPLYF. CDR3 nucleotides: TGTGCCAGCAGGCCGGGGTCGGGACAGAACCTACCACTGTACTTC.

The chain joins TRBV11-2 to TRBJ2-4, with D unresolved. Between the trimmed V and J ends, which lost 1 base and 0 bases, there was a span of 7 bases. Germline V gene sequence: CDR1 SGHAT, CDR2 FQNNGV. This CDR3 is 15 amino acids long. The CDR3 reads CASSLGELAKNIQYF. In DNA, the CDR3 is TGTGCCAGCAGCTTAGGCGAGCTAGCCAAAAACATTCAGTACTTC. The entire variable domain, with the rest obtained from reference TRBV11-2 and TRBJ2-4, is as follows: EAGVAQSPRYKIIEKRQSVAFWCNPISGHATLYWYQQILGQGPKLLIQFQNNGVVDDSQLPKDRFSAERLKGVDSTLKIQPAKLEDSAVYLCASSLGELAKNIQYFGAGTRLSVL.

V usage is TRBV10-1 and J usage is TRBJ2-3; D is uncertain. The CDR3 is made up of 12 amino acids. CDR1 is WNHNN, CDR2 SYGVQD, per germline (reference sequence). Trimming pared 6 bases from V and 4 bases from J, leaving 8 bases between. CDR3 amino acids: CASSPSADTQYF. The CDR3 DNA follows: TGCGCCAGCAGCCCGAGCGCAGATACGCAGTATTTT.

The V gene is TRBV5-1, the J gene TRBJ2-3, with 8 bases matching TRBD2. The junction had 8 bases not matched to a gene; V was cut back by 0 bases and J by 5 bases. The CDR3 extends over 16 amino acids. CDR1 SGHRS and CDR2 YFSETQ come from the germline V gene. The CDR3 nucleotides are TGCGCCAGCAGCTTGGAGGTCGGGGGGGCCCGAGATACGCAGTATTTT. This sequence encodes CASSLEVGGARDTQYF.

This clone was observed a few times. This chain's CDR3 is CASSPSGQGLHEQYF. CDR3 in DNA: TGTGCCAGCAGCCCCTCGGGACAGGGTCTCCACGAGCAGTACTTC. The V call is TRBV7-8, the J call TRBJ2-7, with 9 bases fitting TRBD1. The CDR3 extends over 15 amino acids. The V gene end was trimmed by 5 bases and the J gene end by 5 bases; junction bases not matched to a gene: 10. Germline V gene data show CDR1 as SGHVS and CDR2 as FQNEAQ. The full variable domain, completed using reference TRBV7-8 and TRBJ2-7, is GAGVSQSPRYKVAKRGQDVALRCDPISGHVSLFWYQQALGQGPEFLTYFQNEAQLDKSGLPSDRFFAERPEGSVSTLKIQRTQQEDSAVYLCASSPSGQGLHEQYFGPGTRLTVT.

This clone occurred a few times. The chain links TRBV6-1 to TRBJ2-3, with TRBD1 identical over 7 bases. CDR1 is MNHNS and CDR2 is SASEGT in the germline V gene. V shed 4 bases and J 4 bases; nucleotides not matched to a gene: 5. CDR3 length equals 14 residues. As DNA, the CDR3 is TGTGCCAGCAGTGTGACAGGGACCGCAGATACGCAGTATTTT. Translation gives CASSVTGTADTQYF.

This clone was seen a handful of times. The gene calls are TRBV30 and TRBJ2-3; 7 nucleotides match TRBD2. Trimming took 5 bases from V and 2 from J; bases not matched to a gene: 7. CDR3 length: 14 amino acids. From germline, CDR1 is GTSNPN and CDR2 SVGIG (reference sequence). The CDR3 DNA reads TGTGCCTGGGGGGCTAGCGGCACCACAGATACGCAGTATTTT. Its protein is CAWGASGTTDTQYF. Variable domain in full (rest from reference TRBV30 and TRBJ2-3): SQTIHQWPATLVQPVGSPLSLECTVEGTSNPNLYWYRQAAGRGLQLLFYSVGIGQISSEVPQNLSASRPQDRQFILSSKKLLLSDSGFYLCAWGASGTTDTQYFGPGTRLTVL.

CDR3 residues: CASSPSTGAYEQYF. The CDR3, as DNA: TGTGCCAGCAGCCCTTCCACCGGGGCCTACGAGCAGTACTTC. The V and J genes are TRBV7-6 and TRBJ2-7, with a tentative D call TRBD2 (5 bases). V was clipped by 5 bases and J by 2 bases, with 13 bases between them. This CDR3 spans 14 amino acids. Germline V gene data show CDR1 as SGHVS and CDR2 as FNYEAQ.

The chain joins TRBV7-9 to TRBJ1-1, with unresolved D. V dropped 4 bases and J dropped 5 bases, with 8 bases sitting between them. Germline V CDR1 and CDR2: SEHNR, FQNEAQ (reference sequence). This CDR3 region has 12 residues. This chain's CDR3 is CASSSGGTEAFF. The DNA for the CDR3 is TGTGCCAGCAGCTCCGGAGGGACTGAAGCTTTCTTT.

This chain joins TRBV7-8 and TRBJ1-3, with D possibly matching TRBD1 (5 bases). The V and J ends lost 4 bases and 6 bases respectively, with 16 bases between them. In germline, CDR1 is SGHVS, CDR2 FQNEAQ. This CDR3 contains 15 residues. CDR3 sequence (DNA): TGTGCCAGCAGCTCAACACCTCGGGGGATAAACACCATATATTTT. It yields the protein CASSSTPRGINTIYF.

V usage is TRBV2 and J usage is TRBJ1-1; TRBD1 might be the D (5 bases). The CDR3 is 12 amino acids. Trimming removed 6 bases at V and 7 bases at J, with 12 bases between. Germline V CDR1 and CDR2: SNHLY, FYNNEI. This CDR3 reads CASRRLGGEAFF. Written as DNA, the CDR3 is TGTGCCAGCAGGAGGCTGGGGGGTGAAGCTTTCTTT.

The CDR3 sequence is CASSRQPYEQYF. DNA of the CDR3: TGTGCCAGCAGCAGACAGCCCTACGAGCAGTACTTC. The chain links TRBV21-1 to TRBJ2-7; the D call of TRBD1 is as the table states it, not checked on the DNA. TRBV21-1 is a documented pseudogene. The CDR3 totals 12 residues.

The V and J genes are TRBV10-2 and TRBJ2-1; 7 bases are shared with TRBD2. This CDR3 is built from 15 residues. The V segment lost 2 bases and the J segment 2 bases; nucleotides outside the gene matches: 3. CDR1 and CDR2 from the germline V gene are WSHSY and SAAADI. CDR3 amino acids: CASSETAGAYNEQFF. The CDR3 DNA sequence: TGCGCCAGCAGTGAGACGGCGGGAGCCTACAATGAGCAGTTCTTC.

Concerning this clone itself: Within the sample, other DNA sequences also encode this same CDR3. The chain carries TRBV6-1 and TRBJ1-1; D is ambiguous. Trimming stripped 6 bases from V and 4 bases from J, with 9 bases between. The CDR3 contains 12 residues. Germline V gene data show CDR1 as MNHNS and CDR2 as SASEGT. CDR3 amino acids: CASREGGTEAFF. The CDR3 bases are TGTGCCAGCAGGGAGGGCGGCACTGAAGCTTTCTTT.

The chain recombines TRBV25-1 with TRBJ2-6; 9 bases align to TRBD1. V shed 1 base, J shed 4 bases, and the junction held 5 bases outside the gene matches. Germline CDR1 is MGHDK and CDR2 is SYGVNS. The CDR3 extends over 17 amino acids. CDR3: CASSELGTGYGANVLTF. CDR3 coding DNA: TGTGCCAGCAGTGAATTGGGGACAGGGTACGGGGCCAACGTCCTGACTTTC.

The CDR3 region has the DNA TGTGCCAGCAGCCCGGGACAGGGGGCAACTAGTGAGCAGTTCTTC. This translates into CASSPGQGATSEQFF. The chain recombines TRBV5-4 with TRBJ2-1, with 12 bases identical to TRBD1. This CDR3 region has 15 residues. Germline V CDR1 and CDR2: SGHNT, YYREEE (reference sequence). Germline trimming cut 4 bases from V and 9 bases from J; bases unmatched to any gene: 8. The variable domain in full, with the rest retrieved from reference TRBV5-4 and TRBJ2-1, is ETGVTQSPTHLIKTRGQQVTLRCSSQSGHNTVSWYQQALGQGPQFIFQYYREEENGRGNFPPRFSGLQFPNYSSELNVNALELDDSALYLCASSPGQGATSEQFFGPGTRLTVL.

V gene TRBV29-1 combines with J gene TRBJ1-1; perhaps TRBD1 as D (5 bases). CDR1 is SQVTM, CDR2 ANQGSEA, per germline. V lost 1 base and J lost 4, with 13 bases in between. The CDR3 spans 14 residues. CDR3 DNA: TGCAGCGTTGAAGGGGCTGTTAGGGGCACTGAAGCTTTCTTT. Residues: CSVEGAVRGTEAFF.

This clone was counted a few times. V usage is TRBV6-5 and J usage is TRBJ1-1; no clear D gene. V lost 4 bases to trimming and J lost 0 bases, with 9 bases between them. The length of the CDR3 is 14 residues. Germline-derived CDR1 and CDR2 are MNHEY and SVGAGI. The CDR3 loop is CASSSSSLNTEAFF. The CDR3 coding sequence is TGTGCCAGCAGTTCCTCCAGTCTGAACACTGAAGCTTTCTTT.

This clone showed up just a few times. V is TRBV4-1 and J is TRBJ1-3; no clear D. In germline, CDR1 is MGHRA, CDR2 YSYEKL. V was cut by 2 bases and J by 3 bases, with 2 bases left in between. CDR3 length equals 12 residues. CDR3 nucleotide sequence: TGCGCCAGCAGCCAACTTGGAAACACCATATATTTT. Translated, it gives CASSQLGNTIYF.

CDR3 coding DNA: TGCGCCAGCAGCTCGACTAGCGGGGGCGCAAATTCCTACAATGAGCAGTTCTTC. It encodes CASSSTSGGANSYNEQFF. The rearrangement uses TRBV5-1 and TRBJ2-1, with 12 nucleotides matching TRBD2. After removal of 3 bases from V and 1 base from J, the junction contained 8 bases not matched to a gene. The CDR3 extends over 18 amino acids. Per germline, CDR1 SGHRS and CDR2 YFSETQ.

The CDR3 loop reads CASSPKVTGGAYEQYF. CDR3 bases: TGTGCCAGCAGCCCAAAGGTGACAGGGGGGGCGTACGAGCAGTACTTC. The rearrangement joins TRBV7-2 to TRBJ2-7; 9 nucleotides align to TRBD1. This CDR3 region has 16 residues. Germline V gene lookup returns CDR1 SGHTA and CDR2 FQGNSA. With 5 bases clipped from V and 4 bases from J, the junction kept 12 bases outside the gene matches.

The V gene is TRBV19, the J gene TRBJ2-6; D is unresolved. V lost 5 bases and J lost 2, with 13 bases in between. The germline gives CDR1 LNHDA, CDR2 SQIVND (reference sequence). The CDR3 sequence is 16 residues long. CDR3 sequence: CASSADSGAGANVLTF. The CDR3, as DNA: TGTGCCAGTAGTGCCGATAGTGGAGCTGGGGCCAACGTCCTGACTTTC.

This chain joins TRBV5-1 and TRBJ2-5, with 12 positions matching TRBD2. The germline V gene has CDR1 SGHRS and CDR2 YFSETQ. There are 15 residues in the CDR3. V trimming: 0 bases; J trimming: 4 bases; junction bases outside the gene matches: 1. CDR3 coding DNA: TGCGCCAGCAGCTTGGAACTAGCGGGAGGAGAGACCCAGTACTTC. Amino acid sequence: CASSLELAGGETQYF.

The chain uses TRBV6-1 and TRBJ1-5; D is unresolved. Trimming removed 7 bases from V and 4 bases from J, with 8 bases in between. This CDR3 comprises 12 residues. CDR1 is MNHNS and CDR2 is SASEGT in the germline V gene. CDR3 sequence: CASKSGNQPQHF. The CDR3 nucleotides are TGTGCCAGCAAATCCGGGAATCAGCCCCAGCATTTT.

The chain has TRBV29-1 and TRBJ1-2, with D perhaps matching TRBD1 (6 bases). Germline V lookup: CDR1 SQVTM, CDR2 ANQGSEA. Trimming removed 6 bases from V and 3 bases from J, with 11 bases in between. This CDR3 comprises 12 residues. This chain's CDR3 is CSVAKGDYGYTF. The DNA of the CDR3 is TGCAGCGTGGCGAAGGGGGACTATGGCTACACCTTC.

The gene calls are TRBV6-1 and TRBJ2-3; TRBD1 matches at 8 bases. J lost 3 bases, V lost 1 base, and 6 bases had no gene match. Per germline, CDR1 MNHNS and CDR2 SASEGT. The CDR3 totals 16 residues. The CDR3 loop reads CASSEGTGGSTDTQYF. The CDR3 DNA reads as TGTGCCAGCAGTGAAGGAACAGGGGGGTCAACAGATACGCAGTATTTT.

The CDR3 coding sequence is TGTGCCAGCAGTTCGGACTTCCCTGGCTACACCTTC. It is translated as CASSSDFPGYTF. This chain links TRBV28 with TRBJ1-2; D ambiguous. This CDR3 has 12 amino acids. Trimming took 4 bases from V and 7 from J, leaving 10 bases between them. From germline, CDR1 is MDHEN and CDR2 SYDVKM.

The chain employs TRBV7-2 and TRBJ1-1; D is uncertain. The CDR3 has 11 residues. Germline V gene sequence: CDR1 SGHTA, CDR2 FQGNSA. Deletions cut 5 bases from V and 5 bases from J, with 6 bases between. The CDR3 here is CASSRLTEAFF. The CDR3 DNA reads TGTGCCAGCAGCCGTCTGACTGAAGCTTTCTTT.